A single count supports the clone carrying this TCR beta chain. The data stem from a study of OX40 agonist ivuxolimab in advanced cancers. The method was immunoSEQ multiplex PCR; TCRdb's version includes in-frame clones alone and lacks a portion of them. The repertoire includes 90,000 to 150,000 clones, 85% to 90% of them detected once, and around 0.57% sits in the top ten. The CDR3 consists of 14 residues. The V end was cut by 8 bases, the J end by 3 bases, with 13 bases between. CDR1 is KGHSH and CDR2 is LQKENI in the germline V gene. The V and J genes are TRBV18 and TRBJ2-2; no clear D gene. This clonotype was obtained from an adult with an advanced solid tumor such as melanoma, head and neck, liver or kidney cancer. The sample was CD4+ or CD8+ T cells sorted from blood, taken in a trial of the OX40 agonist ivuxolimab. In DNA form, the CDR3 reads TGTGCCAGCCACGCGTCCTTTGACACCGGGGAGCTGTTTTTT. It is translated as CASHASFDTGELFF.